The T cell receptor beta chain under discussion was sequenced for a study of blood T cell repertoires in COVID-19. Turning to the study itself: The United States, Italy and Spain supplied acute and convalescent COVID-19 samples. Sample material is recorded as cDNA or gDNA derived from T cells, B-cell-depleted T cells, or PBMCs.

Germline trimming cut 1 base from V and 3 bases from J; bases unmatched to any gene: 13. Germline CDR1 and CDR2: KGHSH and LQKENI. The CDR3 consists of 19 residues. In the authors' methods: It was from reference gene primer amplification that nucleated cell counts were estimated. The table came from immunoSEQ multiplex PCR; TCRdb's copy has only in-frame clones and leaves some out. D and trimming come from the DNA, and the V and J calls and clone size come from that table. The table lists 50,000 or so clones, 65% to 90% of them singletons, with 14% in the top ten. The sequenced sample consisted of peripheral blood. The chain has TRBV18 and TRBJ2-5; 11 bases are shared with TRBD2. The sequence derives from a man between 65 and 85 years old with acute or convalescent COVID-19. As DNA, the CDR3 is TGTGCCAGCTCACCACGGCTAACCCTAGCGGGGGGACTCAAAGAGACCCAGTACTTC. Protein product: CASSPRLTLAGGLKETQYF.